The TCR beta chain described here comes from a study of blood T cell repertoires in COVID-19. Participants, roughly 18 to 89 years old, spanned fewer than 30 US areas. Each recovered donor of Cohort 3 presented with two negative PCRs, clearance, or symptom resolution. Assay: immunoSEQ multiplex PCR; the TCRdb copy retains only in-frame clones and omits some. The table shows roughly 400,000 clones, with 90% occurring only once. Germline assignment: CDR1 LNHDA and CDR2 SQIVND (reference sequence). This CDR3 is 14 amino acids long. V was pared by 5 bases and J by 7 bases, with 7 bases of the junction left unmatched.

This clonotype originated in a man aged 18 to 29 who had recovered from COVID-19. The V call is TRBV19, the J call TRBJ1-2; 10 bases are a match to TRBD1. The sample consisted of PBMCs or T cells enriched from blood (not recorded which). This CDR3 is CASSATGGASGYTF. Written as DNA, the CDR3 is TGTGCCAGTAGTGCGACAGGGGGCGCGAGTGGCTACACCTTC.